This paragraph reports one TCR beta chain. Drawing of peripheral blood yielded about 10 milliliters from each donor. The data are from a study of blood T cells in healthy people across ages. In germline, CDR1 is DFQATT, CDR2 SNEGSKA (reference sequence). The CDR3 has 14 residues. A J-beta primer mix and a sample-barcoded 5' primer were used in a second PCR of roughly 6 to 12 cycles. TCRdb re-called the 5' RACE reads through MiXCR, storing one row per CDR3 protein. Of a few hundred thousand distinct CDR3 sequences listed, approximately 27% were seen once; the top ten hold around 18%. V is TRBV20-1 and J is TRBJ2-1, with D perhaps TRBD1 or TRBD2 (5 bases each). The source material was blood. The origin of this receptor is a woman in her 70s in good health. The CDR3 here is CRVLASAGNNEQFF. Written as DNA, the CDR3 is TGCAGGGTGCTAGCCTCTGCAGGGAACAATGAGCAGTTCTTC.